Each of the 27 T cell receptor beta chains below was sequenced from the same sample in a study of graft-versus-host responses after intestinal transplantation. The method was immunoSEQ multiplex PCR; TCRdb's version includes in-frame clones alone and lacks a portion of them. The sample records more than 50,000 clones, about 90% being singletons. The sequencing here drew on PBMCs, taken 650 to 680 days after intestinal transplant. The receptors derive from a human patient who received an intestinal transplant, so some T cells may come from the graft donor.

The chain joins TRBV5-6 to TRBJ2-3; the match to TRBD1 covers 8 bases. CDR3 length: 14 residues. Losses at the gene ends were 5 bases for V and 2 bases for J; bases not matched to a gene: 4. Looked up from germline, CDR1 is SGHDT and CDR2 is YYEEEE. CDR3 sequence: CASRKTGDTDTQYF. CDR3 in DNA: TGTGCCAGCAGGAAGACAGGGGACACAGATACGCAGTATTTT.

The V gene is TRBV7-9, the J gene TRBJ2-3, with D uncertain. The CDR3 is 12 amino acids. Trimming cost V 5 bases and J 4 bases, with 7 bases left between them. The germline V gene encodes CDR1 SEHNR and CDR2 FQNEAQ (reference sequence). The CDR3 coding sequence is TGTGCCAGCAGCCTACCCTCAGATACGCAGTATTTT. This translates into CASSLPSDTQYF.

This clone has a single count. The chain couples TRBV19 to TRBJ1-1; 9 positions agree with TRBD1. The CDR3 is 13 residues long. Germline V CDR1 and CDR2: LNHDA, SQIVND (reference sequence). V shed 3 bases, J shed 4 bases, and the junction held 0 bases outside the gene matches. The CDR3 sequence: CASSMDRGTEAFF. DNA of the CDR3: TGTGCCAGTAGTATGGACAGGGGCACTGAAGCTTTCTTT.

The chain joins TRBV6-1 to TRBJ1-2, with D perhaps matching TRBD1 (5 bases). The CDR3 is 12 residues long. Trimming removed 10 bases from V and 6 bases from J, with 15 bases in between. The germline gives CDR1 MNHNS, CDR2 SASEGT. CDR3: CANKRDADGYTF. CDR3 in DNA: TGTGCCAACAAAAGGGACGCAGATGGCTACACCTTC.

V is TRBV10-2 and J is TRBJ2-5; perhaps D is TRBD1 or TRBD2 (5 bases each). This CDR3 is 18 amino acids long. Germline-derived CDR1 and CDR2 are WSHSY and SAAADI. Deletions cut 0 bases from V and 7 bases from J, with 24 bases between. CDR3 region: CASSESARGESFGVTQYF. CDR3 coding DNA: TGCGCCAGCAGTGAGTCGGCACGGGGCGAGAGTTTCGGGGTGACCCAGTACTTC.

V is TRBV6-1 and J is TRBJ2-7; 7 bases align to TRBD1. CDR1 MNHNS and CDR2 SASEGT come from the germline V gene. This CDR3 spans 13 amino acids. With 7 bases clipped from V and 3 bases from J, the junction kept 6 bases outside the gene matches. The CDR3 nucleotides read TGTGCCAGCAACCCGGACAGGATCTACGAGCAGTACTTC. Residues: CASNPDRIYEQYF.

The chain joins TRBV5-1 to TRBJ1-1, with 7 positions matching TRBD1. V lost 6 bases, J lost 1 base, and 15 bases stayed unmatched. The CDR3 sequence is 17 residues long. Germline V gene sequence: CDR1 SGHRS, CDR2 YFSETQ. CDR3 region: CASTFSPGQVGNTEAFF. Written as DNA, the CDR3 is TGCGCCAGCACCTTTAGCCCCGGACAGGTCGGGAACACTGAAGCTTTCTTT.

The chain carries TRBV11-3 and TRBJ1-2, with a possible D match to TRBD1 (5 bases). The germline V and J ends were trimmed by 5 bases and 2 bases, with 15 bases remaining between them. The germline V gene has CDR1 SGHNT and CDR2 YENEEA. CDR3 length equals 15 residues. CDR3 bases: TGTGCCAGCAGCGCCCAGGGTCTCGTGAACTATGGCTACACCTTC. Residues: CASSAQGLVNYGYTF.

V usage is TRBV28 and J usage is TRBJ1-6; 7 positions match TRBD1. Looked up from germline, CDR1 is MDHEN and CDR2 is SYDVKM. J was trimmed by 0 bases and V by 11 bases; bases with no gene match: 16. CDR3 length equals 18 residues. The CDR3 here is CAAGDRTGHSSYNSPLHF. For the CDR3, the DNA is TGTGCCGCAGGGGATAGGACAGGCCATAGCTCCTATAATTCACCCCTCCACTTT.

The chain combines TRBV5-6 with TRBJ2-1, with 7 bases that match TRBD1. The CDR3 spans 15 residues. Germline CDR1 reads SGHDT; CDR2 reads YYEEEE. V dropped 1 base and J dropped 4; count of bases not matched to a gene: 5. The DNA for the CDR3 is TGTGCCAGCAGCTTGTATCGGACAGGTTACAATGAGCAGTTCTTC. Translation gives CASSLYRTGYNEQFF.

The V call is TRBV5-4, the J call TRBJ2-1; no firm D call. CDR1 SGHNT and CDR2 YYREEE come from the germline V gene (reference sequence). This CDR3 is 15 amino acids long. The germline V and J ends were trimmed by 1 base and 0 bases, with 8 bases remaining between them. The CDR3 coding sequence is TGTGCCAGCAGCTTGCCGGGTAGCTCCTACAATGAGCAGTTCTTC. Its protein product is CASSLPGSSYNEQFF.

V gene TRBV11-3 combines with J gene TRBJ2-7, with a weak D call TRBD1 (5 bases). This CDR3 is built from 13 residues. Germline CDR1 is SGHNT and CDR2 is YENEEA. Trimming took off 5 bases at V and 3 bases at J, with 11 bases between the two ends. The CDR3 sequence: CASSPRVSYEQYF. The CDR3 nucleotides are TGTGCCAGCAGCCCCAGGGTAAGCTACGAGCAGTACTTC.

This clone was counted only a few times. The V gene is TRBV6-5, the J gene TRBJ1-6; no definite D call. CDR1 MNHEY and CDR2 SVGAGI come from the germline V gene. The V gene lost 2 bases and the J gene lost 10 bases, with 12 bases spanning the gap. The CDR3 length is 14 residues. CDR3 residues: CASSYVPERSPLHF. The CDR3 bases are TGTGCCAGCAGTTACGTCCCGGAAAGGTCACCCCTCCACTTT.

V is TRBV19 and J is TRBJ1-2, with D possibly matching TRBD1 (5 bases). The CDR3 contains 18 residues. Germline assignment: CDR1 LNHDA and CDR2 SQIVND (reference sequence). Trimming removed 1 base from V and 8 bases from J, with 26 bases in between. The CDR3: CASSIVRAGTARVAGYTF. Here the CDR3 DNA reads TGTGCCAGTAGTATAGTTCGCGCAGGGACGGCCAGGGTAGCCGGCTACACCTTC.

The chain joins TRBV30 to TRBJ1-4; the D gene is possibly TRBD1 (6 bases). Germline V gene lookup returns CDR1 GTSNPN and CDR2 SVGIG (reference sequence). The CDR3 covers 15 residues. With 0 bases removed from V and 7 bases from J, the gap between germline ends came to 15 bases. This CDR3 is CAWSVPTGLVEKLFF. CDR3 in DNA: TGTGCCTGGAGTGTACCCACAGGGTTGGTTGAAAAACTGTTTTTT.

The rearrangement joins TRBV19 to TRBJ1-2; maybe TRBD1 (5 bases). The ends were cut back, 2 bases at V and 6 bases at J, with 10 bases in the middle. The CDR3 covers 13 residues. Germline CDR1 reads LNHDA; CDR2 reads SQIVND (reference sequence). CDR3 nucleotides: TGTGCCAGTAGTATAAAGGGGAAGCATGGCTACACCTTC. Protein: CASSIKGKHGYTF.

This chain links TRBV5-1 with TRBJ1-1, with D uncertain. The CDR3 sequence is 15 residues long. CDR1 is SGHRS and CDR2 is YFSETQ in the germline V gene. Trimming took 0 bases from V and 1 from J, leaving 10 bases between them. The CDR3 bases are TGCGCCAGCAGCTTGGTAGTACACCAGAACACTGAAGCTTTCTTT. Translation gives CASSLVVHQNTEAFF.

The sample holds one count of this clone. This chain uses TRBV23-1 with TRBJ2-7; a possible D gene is TRBD1 (6 bases). TRBV23-1 is recorded as an ORF, its role being uncertain. This CDR3 region has 16 residues. Trimming left V 0 bases short and J 1 base short, with 13 bases between. CDR3 bases: TGCGCCAGCAGTCAATCGCGGGCAGGGGCGTCCTACGAGCAGTACTTC. It is translated as CASSQSRAGASYEQYF.

This chain uses TRBV6-5 with TRBJ2-1, with 7 bases fitting TRBD1. Per germline, CDR1 MNHEY and CDR2 SVGAGI. This CDR3 has 13 residues. V dropped 8 bases and J dropped 4; count of bases not matched to a gene: 5. The CDR3 DNA sequence: TGTGCCAGCTCAGGGGGAATTTACAATGAGCAGTTCTTC. It encodes CASSGGIYNEQFF.

The chain links TRBV2 to TRBJ2-1, with 7 nucleotides matching TRBD1. This CDR3 has 16 residues. Unmatched junction bases numbered 5, after V lost 3 bases and J lost 0 bases. CDR1 and CDR2 from the germline V gene are SNHLY and FYNNEI. The CDR3, as DNA: TGTGCCAGCAGTGAGACAGGGTTTAGCTCCTACAATGAGCAGTTCTTC. Protein: CASSETGFSSYNEQFF.

The chain combines TRBV6-1 with TRBJ2-7; 8 bases match TRBD2. The CDR3 covers 10 residues. V lost 10 bases and J lost 5; bases outside the gene matches: 1. The germline gives CDR1 MNHNS, CDR2 SASEGT. CDR3 loop: CATGRDEQYF. CDR3 nucleotides: TGTGCCACCGGGAGGGACGAGCAGTACTTC.

V usage is TRBV4-1 and J usage is TRBJ2-5; perhaps D is TRBD1 or TRBD2 (5 bases each). The CDR3 is made up of 14 amino acids. The germline gives CDR1 MGHRA, CDR2 YSYEKL. V lost 1 base to trimming and J lost 5 bases, with 11 bases between them. The CDR3 DNA reads TGCGCCAGCAGCCAAGCAGGGAGTGGGGAGACCCAGTACTTC. Translation gives CASSQAGSGETQYF.

The rearrangement uses TRBV7-6 and TRBJ2-1; D is perhaps TRBD1 (6 bases). The length of the CDR3 is 20 residues. From germline, CDR1 is SGHVS and CDR2 FNYEAQ. V was cut by 2 bases and J by 3 bases, with 26 bases left in between. CDR3 amino acids: CASSLSGGQDLTNLYNEQFF. The CDR3 nucleotides read TGTGCCAGCAGCTTAAGTGGGGGCCAGGACCTCACAAACCTCTACAATGAGCAGTTCTTC.

This clone was observed a single time. A junction end diverges from the germline sequence, so it may reflect a read error. J is TRBJ2-1 and V is TRBV7-2, with 10 bases that match TRBD2. Germline V gene lookup returns CDR1 SGHTA and CDR2 FQGNSA. CDR3 length: 15 amino acids. For the CDR3, the DNA is TGTGCCAGCAGTTTAGCGGGGGGACTCTACAATGAGCAGTTCTTC. It specifies CASSLAGGLYNEQFF.

This clone was seen just once. The chain is built from TRBV27 and TRBJ2-2, with TRBD2 identical over 8 bases. The CDR3 consists of 17 residues. Germline assignment: CDR1 MNHEY and CDR2 SMNVEV (reference sequence). Unmatched junction bases numbered 5, after V lost 1 base and J lost 1 base. The CDR3 loop reads CASSLFSGGVNTGELFF. CDR3 DNA sequence: TGTGCCAGCAGTTTATTTTCCGGGGGGGTGAACACCGGGGAGCTGTTTTTT.

The table lists this clone with a count of one. This rearrangement joins TRBV4-1 to TRBJ2-2; D is unresolved. There are 13 residues in the CDR3. The germline V gene encodes CDR1 MGHRA and CDR2 YSYEKL. V dropped 0 bases and J dropped 7 bases, with 6 bases sitting between them. CDR3 region: CASSQESSGELFF. The CDR3 DNA follows: TGCGCCAGCAGCCAAGAGTCGAGCGGGGAGCTGTTTTTT.

This chain joins TRBV11-3 and TRBJ2-1, with 8 bases aligning to TRBD2. In germline, CDR1 is SGHNT, CDR2 YENEEA. The junction had 5 bases not matched to a gene; V was cut back by 0 bases and J by 10 bases. The CDR3 is made up of 14 amino acids. In DNA, the CDR3 is TGTGCCAGCAGCTTAGATCGGGAGCGGGGGGAGCAGTTCTTC. The encoded protein is CASSLDRERGEQFF.